This TCR beta chain was identified during a study of T cells in localized non-small cell lung cancer. The germline CDR1 and CDR2 sequences are LGHNA and YNFKEQ. CDR3 length: 12 amino acids. V was pared by 5 bases and J by 7 bases, with 9 bases between. Here immunoSEQ multiplex PCR was the method, and the copy in TCRdb shows in-frame clones only, minus some. This table holds 13,000 or so clones, roughly nine tenths found once. J is TRBJ2-1 and V is TRBV4-2; D unresolved. The material sequenced was peripheral blood mononuclear cells, taken before any cancer treatment. The clonotype originates from a man between 40 and 69 years old with stage III lung adenocarcinoma. The CDR3 region is CASSYGPNEQFF. DNA of the CDR3: TGTGCCAGCAGCTATGGACCGAATGAGCAGTTCTTC.